This is a list of T cell receptor beta chains from one sample in a study of CD8 T cells in Susac syndrome. Each CDR3 protein gets one entry after TCRdb re-called the immunoSEQ multiplex PCR reads with MiXCR. Among 70,000 or so distinct CDR3 sequences listed, about 95% were seen once. Sequencing was done on a sample of CD8+ T cells from PBMCs. The receptors were gathered from a human donor in good health. The CDR3 runs from the conserved cysteine through the conserved F or W. The order of the fields is J gene, V gene, CDR3 protein.

>TRBJ1-2|TRBV9
CASSAYTGPHGYTF
>TRBJ2-5|TRBV3-1
CASSQDRGLAGDETQYF
>TRBJ2-3|TRBV7-9
CASSLRETSTDTQYF
>TRBJ2-2|TRBV5-1
CASSLVGVWTGELFF
>TRBJ2-7|TRBV7-9
CASSSGQSYEQYF
>TRBJ1-2|TRBV5-1
CASSWTVGSYGYTF
>TRBJ2-2|TRBV7-9
CASSRTDSNTGELFF
>TRBJ1-2|TRBV29-1
CSVEGVHSHFGYGYTF
>TRBJ1-5|TRBV9
CASSLSGGNQPQHF
>TRBJ2-7|TRBV28
CASSYRTGGFDEQYF
>TRBJ1-6|TRBV7-9
CASSSGTGGINSPLHF
>TRBJ2-7|TRBV5-4
CASSLLPSGFLDEQYF
>TRBJ2-2|TRBV7-9
CASSSTDRGQGELFF
>TRBJ2-6|TRBV7-9
CASSSPGQSLGGNVLTF
>TRBJ1-1|TRBV29-1
CSVIGNTEAFF
>TRBJ2-3|TRBV29-1
CSVRGGEIAGSGQYF
>TRBJ1-6|TRBV6-6
CAARSWDSPLHF
>TRBJ1-2|TRBV4-2
CASSQGLGYGYTF
>TRBJ2-5|TRBV12-3/TRBV12-4
CASSPDRAETQYF
>TRBJ1-5|TRBV7-8
CASSLERGQPQHF
>TRBJ2-1|TRBV14
CASSLHREYNEQFF
>TRBJ2-3|TRBV5-1
CASSLEWTGLDTQYF
>TRBJ2-7|TRBV27
CASSPSGGGLYEQYF
>TRBJ2-2|TRBV27
CASSFGTGSAGELFF
>TRBJ2-5|TRBV9
CASSVGNQPQETQYF
>TRBJ2-2|TRBV7-3
CASSLGLGELFF
>TRBJ1-1|TRBV19
CASSIVVGNTEAFF
>TRBJ1-2|TRBV2
CASRPHDYGYTF
>TRBJ1-6|TRBV7-2
CASSLAEGAWSPLHF
>TRBJ2-3|TRBV20-1
CSARGAEGSDTQYF
>TRBJ1-1|TRBV5-1
CASSLVFQEMNTEAFF
>TRBJ1-2|TRBV28
CASSPRTPLDYGYTF
>TRBJ1-1|TRBV19
CASSVPGDSNTEAFF
>TRBJ1-2|TRBV19
CASSYRDRGQGYTF
>TRBJ1-1|TRBV2
CASSGGIGLKLFF
>TRBJ2-3|TRBV7-2
CASSLALGGTQYF
>TRBJ2-7|TRBV14
CASSQGSGYFYEQYF
>TRBJ1-2|TRBV20-1
CSATRTDDYGYTF
>TRBJ2-5|TRBV29-1
CSVEIAGRQETQYF
>TRBJ1-1|TRBV29-1
CSIDRGDLEAFF
>TRBJ1-2|TRBV3-1
CASSPEKDGVRGYTF
>TRBJ2-7|TRBV7-9
CASSLTSGYQSYEQYF
>TRBJ2-5|TRBV28
CASTNEGAGETQYF
>TRBJ2-5|TRBV29-1
CSVEGPKGETQYF
>TRBJ2-5|TRBV7-9
CASSSGPETQYF
>TRBJ2-7|TRBV7-3
CASSLGASYEQYF
>TRBJ1-5|TRBV19
CASTSSPLGYQPQHF
>TRBJ2-7|TRBV25-1
CASRAQDRTYEQYF
>TRBJ1-5|TRBV23-1
CASSQSRDRGSNQPQHF
>TRBJ2-2|TRBV3-1
CASSFQGQAYGELFF
>TRBJ1-4|TRBV7-6
CASSLGAGQYEKLFF